The next 9 T cell receptor beta chains were all read from a single sample in a study of T cells after yellow fever vaccination. TCRdb called the 5' RACE reads again in MiXCR, with one record for every CDR3 protein. The sample records 600,000 to 750,000 distinct CDR3 sequences, more than 9% being singletons. Source: PBMCs, taken on the day of the yellow fever booster vaccination. The receptors stem from a man aged 25 to 45 who received the YFV17D yellow fever vaccine.

This clonotype came up a few times. The gene calls are TRBV5-1 and TRBJ2-5; 14 nucleotides line up with TRBD2. CDR1 is SGHRS and CDR2 is YFSETQ in the germline V gene. V shed 0 bases, J shed 4 bases, and the junction held 2 bases outside the gene matches. This CDR3 is 16 amino acids long. CDR3 coding DNA: TGCGCCAGCAGCTTGGGTGGACTAGCGGGAGGAGAGACCCAGTACTTC. It encodes CASSLGGLAGGETQYF.

In this sample, this clonotype turned up many times. A read error may account for a junction end that differs from germline. This sequence joins TRBV7-3 and TRBJ1-1, with D tentatively TRBD1 (5 bases). CDR1 is SGHTA and CDR2 is FQGTGA in the germline V gene. This CDR3 is built from 13 residues. This CDR3 reads CASSITQGTEAFF. CDR3 nucleotides: TGTGCCAGCAGCATAACGCAGGGCACTGAAGCTTTCTTT.

J is TRBJ1-2 and V is TRBV6-4; unclear D gene. This CDR3 is built from 11 residues. V lost 3 bases, J lost 6 bases, and 5 bases lay in between. The germline V gene encodes CDR1 MRHNA and CDR2 SNTAGT. The CDR3 here is CASSDRNGYTF. The DNA for the CDR3 is TGTGCCAGCAGTGATCGCAATGGCTACACCTTC.

This clonotype was detected a few times. V gene TRBV6-2 or TRBV6-3 combines with J gene TRBJ1-1; a weak D match, TRBD1 (5 bases). Trimming shortened V by 4 bases and J by 1 base, and 10 bases separated the two germline ends. The germline CDR1 and CDR2 sequences are MNHEY and SVGEGT. The CDR3 covers 14 residues. The CDR3 region is CASSSGRENTEAFF. CDR3 bases: TGTGCCAGCAGTTCGGGGCGAGAGAACACTGAAGCTTTCTTT.

This clonotype has only a few counts. The rearrangement uses TRBV5-1 and TRBJ2-6; D may be TRBD1 (6 bases). V was clipped by 4 bases and J by 0 bases, with 20 bases between them. The CDR3 sequence is 19 residues long. Per germline, CDR1 SGHRS and CDR2 YFSETQ. CDR3 loop: CASSKDSLWVFSGANVLTF. CDR3 in DNA: TGCGCCAGCAGCAAGGACAGCTTATGGGTCTTCTCTGGGGCCAACGTCCTGACTTTC.

In its sample, this clonotype was seen many times. V usage is TRBV7-9 and J usage is TRBJ2-3, with a tentative D call TRBD2 (5 bases). Germline V gene lookup returns CDR1 SEHNR and CDR2 FQNEAQ (reference sequence). V lost 4 bases and J 6 bases, leaving 8 bases between the germline ends. The CDR3 sequence is 12 residues long. The CDR3 here is CASSWLADTQYF. The CDR3 bases are TGTGCCAGCAGCTGGTTAGCGGATACGCAGTATTTT.

The genes are TRBV24-1 and TRBJ2-3; tentatively, D is TRBD2 (6 bases). Germline CDR1 reads KGHDR; CDR2 reads SFDVKD. Trimming took off 4 bases at V and 2 bases at J, with 9 bases between the two ends. The CDR3 runs to 14 residues. The chain's CDR3 is CATSEEGHTDTQYF. CDR3 DNA: TGTGCCACCAGTGAGGAGGGTCACACAGATACGCAGTATTTT.

This clonotype was recorded at least ten times. The chain combines TRBV5-1 with TRBJ2-2; unclear D gene. The CDR3 covers 12 residues. Trimming left V 7 bases short and J 1 base short, with 5 bases between. CDR1 is SGHRS and CDR2 is YFSETQ in the germline V gene. The CDR3 DNA sequence: TGCGCCAGCGCGGAGAACACCGGGGAGCTGTTTTTT. It encodes CASAENTGELFF.

The chain uses TRBV7-2 and TRBJ2-1; no definite D call. The germline V and J ends were trimmed by 5 bases and 5 bases, with 19 bases remaining between them. CDR1 is SGHTA, CDR2 FQGNSA, per germline. The CDR3 spans 16 residues. CDR3 coding DNA: TGTGCCAGCAGCCTGACCCGATCAGCCCTAAACAATGAGCAGTTCTTC. It encodes CASSLTRSALNNEQFF.